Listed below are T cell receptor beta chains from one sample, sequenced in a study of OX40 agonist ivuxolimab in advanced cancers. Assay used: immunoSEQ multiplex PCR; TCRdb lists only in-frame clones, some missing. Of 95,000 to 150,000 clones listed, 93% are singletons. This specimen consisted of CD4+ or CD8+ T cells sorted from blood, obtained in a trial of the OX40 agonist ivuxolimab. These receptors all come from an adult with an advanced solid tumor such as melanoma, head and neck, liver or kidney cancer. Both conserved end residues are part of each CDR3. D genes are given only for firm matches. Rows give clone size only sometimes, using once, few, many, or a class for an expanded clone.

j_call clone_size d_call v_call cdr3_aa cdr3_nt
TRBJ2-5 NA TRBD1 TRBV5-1 CASSAGGGETQYF TGCGCCAGCAGCGCAGGGGGCGGTGAGACCCAGTACTTC
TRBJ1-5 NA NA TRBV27 CASAGRGWDQPQHF TGTGCCAGCGCGGGAAGGGGCTGGGATCAGCCCCAGCATTTT
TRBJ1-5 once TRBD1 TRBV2 CASSRQGSNQPQHF TGTGCCAGCAGTAGACAGGGAAGCAATCAGCCCCAGCATTTT
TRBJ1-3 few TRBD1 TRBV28 CASSLNPGQSYF TGTGCCAGCAGTTTGAATCCGGGACAGTCATATTTT
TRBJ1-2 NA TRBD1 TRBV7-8 CASSLAFRQGGNYGYTF TGTGCCAGCAGCTTAGCGTTTAGACAGGGTGGTAACTATGGCTACACCTTC
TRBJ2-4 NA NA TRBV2 CASSQGTRIQYF TGTGCCAGCAGTCAGGGGACTCGCATTCAGTACTTC
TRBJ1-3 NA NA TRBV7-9 CATSPGGPGTAFSGNTIYF TGTGCCACCTCACCCGGAGGCCCGGGTACCGCCTTCTCTGGAAACACCATATATTTT
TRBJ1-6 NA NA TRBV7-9 CASSQQGSRSPLHF TGTGCCAGCAGCCAACAGGGTTCAAGGTCACCCCTCCACTTT
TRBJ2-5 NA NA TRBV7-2 CASSLGQGETQYF TGTGCCAGCAGCTTAGGTCAGGGGGAGACCCAGTACTTC
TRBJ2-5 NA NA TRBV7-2 CASSLREHETQYF TGTGCCAGCAGCTTGCGCGAACACGAGACCCAGTACTTC
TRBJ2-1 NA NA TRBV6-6 CASTKEGRNEQFF TGTGCCAGCACGAAGGAGGGCCGGAATGAGCAGTTCTTC
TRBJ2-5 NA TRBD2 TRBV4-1 CASSPTPSGGVGETQYF TGCGCCAGCAGCCCCACCCCTAGCGGGGGGGTAGGGGAGACCCAGTACTTC
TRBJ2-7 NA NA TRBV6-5 CASSYESSYEQYF TGTGCCAGCAGTTATGAGAGCTCCTACGAGCAGTACTTC
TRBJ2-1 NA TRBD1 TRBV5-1 CASSLARGQANYNEQFF TGCGCCAGCAGCTTGGCCCGAGGACAGGCGAACTACAATGAGCAGTTCTTC
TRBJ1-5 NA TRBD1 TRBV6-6 CASRPRTGRGSQAQHF TGTGCCAGCAGACCGAGGACAGGACGAGGTAGTCAGGCCCAGCATTTT
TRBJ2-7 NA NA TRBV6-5 CASRKLGGRGEQYF TGTGCCAGCAGAAAGTTAGGGGGGAGGGGCGAGCAGTACTTC
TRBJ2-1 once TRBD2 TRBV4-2 CASSQARASGGAWNEQFF TGTGCCAGCAGCCAAGCCCGAGCTAGCGGGGGGGCGTGGAATGAGCAGTTCTTC
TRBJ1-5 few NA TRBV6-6 CASSYSTGDGNQPQHF TGTGCCAGCAGTTACTCGACGGGGGATGGCAATCAGCCCCAGCATTTT
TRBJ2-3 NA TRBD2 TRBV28 CASSFLAGERSTDTQYF TGTGCCAGCAGTTTCCTAGCGGGGGAGCGAAGCACAGATACGCAGTATTTT
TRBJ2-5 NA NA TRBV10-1 CASSGTTRETQYF TGCGCCAGCAGTGGGACTACCCGAGAGACCCAGTACTTC
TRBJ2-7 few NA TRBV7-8 CASSLGPRVSYEQYF TGTGCCAGCAGCTTAGGCCCCAGGGTTAGTTACGAGCAGTACTTC
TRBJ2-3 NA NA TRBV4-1 CASSQGGYLPTRDTDTQYF TGCGCCAGCAGCCAAGGAGGGTATCTACCCACGAGAGACACAGATACGCAGTATTTT
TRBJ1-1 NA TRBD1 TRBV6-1 CASIDTGGANTEAFF TGTGCCAGCATTGATACAGGGGGGGCGAACACTGAAGCTTTCTTT
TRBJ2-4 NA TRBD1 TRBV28 CASSSPGGWVAKNIQYF TGTGCCAGCAGTTCCCCAGGGGGTTGGGTAGCCAAAAACATTCAGTACTTC
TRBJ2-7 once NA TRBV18 CASSRDLYEQYF TGTGCCAGCTCACGGGACTTATACGAGCAGTACTTC
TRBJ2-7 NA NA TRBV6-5 CASSYVNEQYF TGTGCCAGCAGTTACGTCAACGAGCAGTACTTC
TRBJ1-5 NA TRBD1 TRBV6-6 CASSPRGQPQHF TGTGCCAGCAGTCCCAGGGGGCAGCCCCAGCATTTT
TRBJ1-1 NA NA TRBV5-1 CASSFNGGRDTEAFF TGCGCCAGCAGCTTCAACGGGGGCAGGGACACTGAAGCTTTCTTT
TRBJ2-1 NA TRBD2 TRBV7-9 CASRPTSGRAYNEQFF TGTGCCAGCAGACCGACTAGCGGGAGGGCCTACAATGAGCAGTTCTTC
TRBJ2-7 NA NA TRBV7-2 CASSTDAFSGFQGEQYF TGTGCCAGCAGCACGGACGCATTCTCGGGGTTTCAGGGCGAGCAGTACTTC
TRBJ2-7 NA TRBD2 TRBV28 CASSWTSGEDEQYF TGTGCCAGCAGCTGGACTAGCGGGGAGGACGAGCAGTACTTC
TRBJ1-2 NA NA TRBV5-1 CASSLASGYGYTF TGCGCCAGCAGCTTGGCCAGCGGCTATGGCTACACCTTC
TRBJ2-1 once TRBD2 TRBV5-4 CASSSNRLAGGTFDNEQFF TGTGCCAGCAGCTCAAACCGACTAGCGGGAGGGACGTTCGACAATGAGCAGTTCTTC
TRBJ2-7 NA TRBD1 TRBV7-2 CASSFRGGTGGYEQYF TGTGCCAGCAGCTTCCGAGGGGGGACAGGGGGCTACGAGCAGTACTTC
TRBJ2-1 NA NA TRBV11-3 CASSLARTRAGSYNEQFF TGTGCCAGCAGCCTCGCCCGCACCAGAGCGGGCTCATACAATGAGCAGTTCTTC
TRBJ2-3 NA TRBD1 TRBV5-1 CASSKGQGADTQYF TGCGCCAGCAGCAAAGGACAGGGTGCAGATACGCAGTATTTT
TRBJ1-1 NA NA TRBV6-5 CASSLGKGLKAFF TGTGCCAGCAGTCTAGGAAAGGGGTTAAAAGCTTTCTTT
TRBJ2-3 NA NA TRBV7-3 CASSLTSATTDTQYF TGTGCCAGCAGCTTAACTAGCGCGACCACAGATACGCAGTATTTT
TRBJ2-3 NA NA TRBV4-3 CASSQDRLGSDTQYF TGCGCCAGCAGCCAAGATCGATTGGGGTCGGATACGCAGTATTTT
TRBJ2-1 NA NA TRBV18 CASSPPEIRYEQFF TGTGCCAGCTCACCACCGGAGATCCGCTACGAGCAGTTCTTC
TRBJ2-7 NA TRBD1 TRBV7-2 CASSGPGTGGIYEQYF TGTGCCAGCAGCGGACCCGGGACAGGGGGAATCTACGAGCAGTACTTC
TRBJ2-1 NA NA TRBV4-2 CASSSSGGDAQNEQFF TGTGCCAGCAGCTCTTCAGGTGGGGACGCTCAGAATGAGCAGTTCTTC
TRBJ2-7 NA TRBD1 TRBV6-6 CASSKGQLVVEQYF TGTGCCAGCAGCAAGGGACAGTTGGTCGTCGAGCAGTACTTC
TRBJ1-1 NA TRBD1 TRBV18 CASSHRQGQGTEAFF TGTGCCAGCTCACACCGACAGGGTCAGGGCACTGAAGCTTTCTTT
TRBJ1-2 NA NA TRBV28 CASRRTEDYGYTF TGTGCCAGCAGGCGAACAGAAGACTATGGCTACACCTTC
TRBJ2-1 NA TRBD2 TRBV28 CASKGGRYSYNEQFF TGTGCCAGCAAGGGCGGGAGATACTCCTACAATGAGCAGTTCTTC
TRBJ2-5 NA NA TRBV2 CASSPSPTDQETQYF TGTGCCAGCAGTCCATCTCCGACTGATCAAGAGACCCAGTACTTC
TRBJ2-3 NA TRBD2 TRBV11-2 CASREWRGGTDTQYF TGTGCCAGCAGAGAATGGCGGGGGGGCACAGATACGCAGTATTTT
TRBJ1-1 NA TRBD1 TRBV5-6 CASSFLDRVNTEAFF TGTGCCAGCAGTTTCCTTGACAGGGTGAACACTGAAGCTTTCTTT
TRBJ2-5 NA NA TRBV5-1 CASSLTGLETQYF TGCGCCAGCAGCTTGACAGGGCTTGAGACCCAGTACTTC